This T cell receptor (beta chain) derives from a study of cytomegalovirus exposure and HLA in healthy donors. Study-level points and caveats: Analyses of presence/absence relied on an assumption of roughly uniform sequencing depth across donors.

Looked up from germline, CDR1 is LGHNA and CDR2 is YNFKEQ. The CDR3 has 15 residues. With 0 bases removed from V and 1 base from J, the gap between germline ends came to 7 bases. Worth noting for this clone: What it binds is not known.

Vbeta (60) and Jbeta (13) primers were used in the PCR. Generated by immunoSEQ multiplex PCR, the TCRdb table keeps only in-frame clones and is missing some. The data contain about 83,000 clones, around 78% of them singletons. The rearrangement joins TRBV4-2 to TRBJ1-5, with a possible D match to TRBD1 (6 bases). Sequenced material: PBMCs. This clonotype was obtained from a man between 18 and 35 years old in good health and CMV-seropositive. The DNA of the CDR3 is TGTGCCAGCAGCCAAGAAAGGGGGAGCAATCAGCCCCAGCATTTT. Amino acids: CASSQERGSNQPQHF.